Below, 15 T cell receptor beta chains from the same sample are listed, as sequenced in a study of blood T cell repertoires in COVID-19. The data were produced by immunoSEQ multiplex PCR, yet TCRdb's version contains in-frame clones alone and is incomplete. The sample carries around 120,000 clones, around nine tenths recorded once. The sequencing sample was made of peripheral blood. Source of these receptors: a human donor in a cohort sampled during active COVID-19.

Concerning this clone: The same CDR3 also results from other DNA sequences found in this sample. The chain recombines TRBV29-1 with TRBJ1-2; maybe TRBD1 (6 bases). Germline V CDR1 and CDR2: SQVTM, ANQGSEA. Trimming took off 7 bases at V and 3 bases at J, with 12 bases between the two ends. The CDR3 has 12 amino acids. CDR3 coding DNA: TGCAGCGGGGGGCAGGGCGACTATGGCTACACCTTC. Amino acid sequence: CSGGQGDYGYTF.

The DNA for the CDR3 is TGTGCCAGCAGCTTAGGAGGTCAGCCCCAGCATTTT. Its protein is CASSLGGQPQHF. The chain uses TRBV7-2 and TRBJ1-5; D uncertain. The CDR3 consists of 12 residues. Germline-derived CDR1 and CDR2 are SGHTA and FQGNSA. V was clipped by 1 base and J by 6 bases, with 4 bases between them.

On this clone itself: Other DNA sequences in the same sample also yield this CDR3. The V call is TRBV6-5, the J call TRBJ2-7; the D is unclear. Germline V lookup: CDR1 MNHEY, CDR2 SVGAGI. The CDR3 loop spans 13 amino acids. Deletions cut 2 bases from V and 2 bases from J, with 7 bases between. DNA for the CDR3: TGTGCCAGCAGTTACAGCCAGGCCTACGAGCAGTACTTC. Amino acids: CASSYSQAYEQYF.

The rearrangement uses TRBV15 and TRBJ1-4; 9 nucleotides line up with TRBD1. The CDR3 runs 16 residues. The junction had 9 bases not matched to a gene; V was cut back by 3 bases and J by 7 bases. Germline V gene data show CDR1 as LNHNV and CDR2 as YYDKDF (reference sequence). CDR3 residues: CATSSSTGGVGEKLFF. CDR3 in DNA: TGTGCCACCAGCAGTAGTACAGGGGGCGTTGGTGAAAAACTGTTTTTT.

The chain is built from TRBV6-5 and TRBJ2-6; tentative D call: TRBD1 (6 bases). The germline gives CDR1 MNHEY, CDR2 SVGAGI. CDR3 length equals 15 residues. Trimming removed 5 bases at V and 0 bases at J, with 8 bases between. The CDR3 sequence is CASSLGGSGANVLTF. Written as DNA, the CDR3 is TGTGCCAGCAGTCTAGGGGGCTCTGGGGCCAACGTCCTGACTTTC.

A note on this clone: Other nucleotide sequences in the sample specify the same CDR3. The rearrangement links TRBV2 to TRBJ1-1, with D possibly TRBD1 on 6 matching bases. V was shortened by 1 base and J by 3 bases, with 9 bases between the two germline ends. Germline-derived CDR1 and CDR2 are SNHLY and FYNNEI. The CDR3 runs 14 residues. CDR3 sequence reads: CASSEVGGYTEAFF. DNA of the CDR3: TGTGCCAGCAGTGAAGTAGGGGGTTACACTGAAGCTTTCTTT.

The chain links TRBV14 to TRBJ2-3, with D possibly being TRBD1 (6 bases). V lost 6 bases to trimming and J lost 0 bases, with 13 bases between them. The CDR3 spans 15 residues. Germline V gene lookup returns CDR1 SGHDN and CDR2 FVKESK. The CDR3 protein is CASSPRGRSTDTQYF. The CDR3 DNA follows: TGTGCCAGCAGTCCCAGGGGCCGGAGCACAGATACGCAGTATTTT.

The chain is built from TRBV13 and TRBJ1-1, with D possibly being TRBD1 (6 bases). Trimming removed 9 bases from V and 7 bases from J, with 12 bases in between. The germline CDR1 and CDR2 sequences are PRHDT and FYEKMQ (reference sequence). The CDR3 consists of 11 residues. CDR3 residues: CASVSGDEAFF. DNA for the CDR3: TGTGCCAGTGTATCAGGGGATGAAGCTTTCTTT.

This chain joins TRBV3-1 (or the pseudogene TRBV3-2) and TRBJ2-5, with D possibly TRBD2 on 6 matching bases. Trimming pared 1 base from V and 2 bases from J, leaving 20 bases between. CDR1 and CDR2 from the germline V gene are LGHDT and YNNKEL (reference sequence). This CDR3 region has 18 residues. CDR3 region: CASSQAVGSLATQETQYF. CDR3 coding DNA: TGTGCCAGCAGCCAAGCAGTCGGAAGTCTAGCGACTCAAGAGACCCAGTACTTC.

V and J are TRBV15 and TRBJ2-3; maybe TRBD2 (5 bases). V was clipped by 6 bases and J by 5 bases, with 18 bases between them. Per the germline V gene, CDR1 is LNHNV and CDR2 is YYDKDF (reference sequence). The CDR3 runs to 15 residues. The CDR3 DNA is TGTGCCACCAGGTCGAGCGGAGCTTGGGGAGATACGCAGTATTTT. As protein: CATRSSGAWGDTQYF.

V is TRBV5-1 and J is TRBJ1-6; 9 bases are a match to TRBD1. The J segment lost 5 bases and the V segment lost 0 bases, leaving 6 bases of the junction unmatched. There are 17 residues in the CDR3. Per the germline V gene, CDR1 is SGHRS and CDR2 is YFSETQ. As DNA, the CDR3 is TGCGCCAGCAGCTTGGGGACAGGGGAAAGAGATAATTCACCCCTCCACTTT. Translating gives CASSLGTGERDNSPLHF. The complete variable domain, with remaining parts taken from reference TRBV5-1 and TRBJ1-6, reads KAGVTQTPRYLIKTRGQQVTLSCSPISGHRSVSWYQQTPGQGLQFLFEYFSETQRNKGNFPGRFSGRQFSNSRSEMNVSTLELGDSALYLCASSLGTGERDNSPLHFGNGTRLTVT.

CDR3 nucleotides: TGTGCCAGCTCACTCACGGGACAGAGCACCGGGGAGCTGTTTTTT. This encodes CASSLTGQSTGELFF. The chain combines TRBV18 with TRBJ2-2; 7 bases align to TRBD1. The germline V gene has CDR1 KGHSH and CDR2 LQKENI. The CDR3 is 15 residues long. V lost 4 bases and J lost 4; bases outside the gene matches: 6. Supplemented by reference TRBV18 and TRBJ2-2, the full variable domain reads NAGVMQNPRHLVRRRGQEARLRCSPMKGHSHVYWYRQLPEEGLKFMVYLQKENIIDESGMPKERFSAEFPKEGPSILRIQQVVRGDSAAYFCASSLTGQSTGELFFGEGSRLTVL.

The V call is TRBV6-5, the J call TRBJ2-7; no definite D call. The V gene lost 0 bases and the J gene lost 2 bases, with 11 bases spanning the gap. This CDR3 region has 15 residues. Germline V gives CDR1 MNHEY, CDR2 SVGAGI. The CDR3 DNA follows: TGTGCCAGCAGTTACTCAAACGGCGGTACCTACGAGCAGTACTTC. Its protein is CASSYSNGGTYEQYF.

The chain employs TRBV4-2 and TRBJ2-7, with TRBD2 matching 10 bases. The CDR3 length is 15 residues. V gave up 4 bases and J gave up 4 bases; unmatched junction bases: 7. Germline V gene sequence: CDR1 LGHNA, CDR2 YNFKEQ. CDR3 in amino acids: CASSPTAGGTYEQYF. The DNA of the CDR3 is TGTGCCAGCAGCCCAACAGCGGGAGGGACGTACGAGCAGTACTTC.

V usage is TRBV27 and J usage is TRBJ2-1; 10 bases line up with TRBD2. With V trimmed by 5 bases and J by 7 bases, 17 bases remained unmatched. From germline, CDR1 is MNHEY and CDR2 SMNVEV (reference sequence). This CDR3 region has 18 residues. The CDR3: CASSPFSIGLAVLNEQFF. CDR3 in DNA: TGTGCCAGCAGTCCTTTCTCTATCGGACTAGCGGTCTTAAATGAGCAGTTCTTC.